This is a list of T cell receptor beta chains from one sample in a study of technical replicates of blood from a few donors. The table came from immunoSEQ multiplex PCR; TCRdb's copy has only in-frame clones and leaves some out. Found here are some 100,000 clones, 96% of them singletons; the top ten hold approximately 0.2%. Sequencing was done on a sample of T cells isolated from PBMCs. The source is a human donor in good health. Both conserved end residues are part of each CDR3. D genes are given only for firm matches. Clone size appears in some rows only: once, few, many, or a class for an expanded clone.

>TRBJ2-7|TRBD1|TRBV27|NA
CASSFATGSPAYEQYF
TGTGCCAGCAGCTTCGCGACAGGGTCCCCAGCCTACGAGCAGTACTTC
>TRBJ2-7|TRBD1|TRBV19|NA
CASRGQGNGYEQYF
TGTGCCAGTAGGGGACAGGGGAACGGGTACGAGCAGTACTTC
>TRBJ1-4|NA|TRBV19|NA
CASSQRSETNEKLFF
TGTGCCAGTAGTCAGAGGTCGGAAACTAATGAAAAACTGTTTTTT
>TRBJ1-2|TRBD1|TRBV6-5|NA
CASSSGQGKGYGYTF
TGTGCCAGCAGTTCGGGACAGGGGAAAGGCTATGGCTACACCTTC
>TRBJ1-3|NA|TRBV5-4|once
CASSSNSGRISGNTIYF
TGTGCCAGCAGCTCCAATTCAGGGCGGATCTCTGGAAACACCATATATTTT
>TRBJ2-7|NA|TRBV29-1|NA
CSVATDSYEQYF
TGCAGCGTTGCAACAGACTCCTACGAGCAGTACTTC
>TRBJ1-2|TRBD1|TRBV5-1|NA
CASSLEGGVYYGYTF
TGCGCCAGCAGCTTGGAAGGGGGCGTGTACTATGGCTACACCTTC
>TRBJ1-2|TRBD1|TRBV7-9|NA
CASSFVRTGPDGYTF
TGTGCCAGCAGCTTTGTCAGGACAGGGCCAGATGGCTACACCTTC
>TRBJ2-7|NA|TRBV6-6|once
CASSYSGVYEQYF
TGTGCCAGCAGTTACTCAGGGGTCTACGAGCAGTACTTC
>TRBJ1-1|NA|TRBV7-2|NA
CASSLMPGNTEAFF
TGTGCCAGCAGCTTAATGCCCGGGAACACTGAAGCTTTCTTT
>TRBJ2-1|NA|TRBV5-1|NA
CASSLQRTHYNEQFF
TGCGCCAGCAGCCTGCAGCGGACGCATTACAATGAGCAGTTCTTC
>TRBJ2-7|NA|TRBV6-1|NA
CASSGTSNVFEQYF
TGTGCCAGCAGCGGGACATCCAACGTATTCGAGCAGTACTTC
>TRBJ2-7|TRBD1|TRBV6-1|NA
CASSGTGPYEQYF
TGTGCCAGCAGTGGGACAGGGCCCTACGAGCAGTACTTC
>TRBJ1-2|TRBD1|TRBV16|NA
CASSWIPGQVYGYTF
TGTGCCAGCAGCTGGATACCGGGACAGGTTTATGGCTACACCTTC
>TRBJ2-5|NA|TRBV27|NA
CASSSQETQYF
TGTGCCAGCAGTTCACAAGAGACCCAGTACTTC
>TRBJ2-6|TRBD1|TRBV7-9|NA
CASSPWTGALNSGANVLTF
TGTGCCAGCAGCCCCTGGACAGGGGCACTTAACTCTGGGGCCAACGTCCTGACTTTC
>TRBJ1-6|NA|TRBV30|NA
CAWSVLGNNSPLHF
TGTGCCTGGAGTGTACTCGGTAATAATTCACCCCTCCACTTT
>TRBJ1-5|TRBD1|TRBV18|NA
CASSPDRAQPQHF
TGTGCCAGCTCCCCGGACAGGGCCCAGCCCCAGCATTTT
>TRBJ1-2|NA|TRBV7-3|NA
CASSPRQVDGYTF
TGTGCCAGCAGCCCACGACAGGTTGACGGCTACACCTTC
>TRBJ2-1|NA|TRBV4-1|NA
CASTFRIPAGLGYEQFF
TGCGCCAGCACCTTCCGGATCCCGGCGGGGTTAGGGTATGAGCAGTTCTTC
>TRBJ2-1|NA|TRBV11-2|NA
CASIRGSPNAYEQFF
TGTGCCAGCATCCGAGGTAGCCCCAATGCGTATGAGCAGTTCTTC
>TRBJ1-2|NA|TRBV30|NA
CACPTGETYGYTF
TGTGCCTGCCCTACGGGGGAGACCTATGGCTACACCTTC
>TRBJ2-7|TRBD1|TRBV18|NA
CASSPRDRDYEQYF
TGTGCCAGCTCACCACGGGACAGGGACTACGAGCAGTACTTC
>TRBJ2-1|TRBD2|TRBV28|NA
CASSTLPGTSNEQFF
TGTGCCAGCAGCACCCTACCCGGGACTAGCAATGAGCAGTTCTTC
>TRBJ2-7|NA|TRBV4-1|NA
CASSQEPGHSYEQYF
TGCGCCAGCAGCCAAGAACCGGGACACTCCTACGAGCAGTACTTC
>TRBJ2-5|NA|TRBV4-1|NA
CASSRIQAGETQYF
TGCGCCAGCAGCCGCATTCAGGCGGGAGAGACCCAGTACTTC
>TRBJ1-2|NA|TRBV6-1|NA
CASRMDINYGYTF
TGTGCCAGCAGGATGGACATTAACTATGGCTACACCTTC
>TRBJ2-7|TRBD1|TRBV13|NA
CASSPGQGLYEQYF
TGTGCCAGCAGCCCAGGACAGGGGCTCTACGAGCAGTACTTC
>TRBJ2-1|TRBD2|TRBV11-2|NA
CASSFLLRTSGRDTAEQFF
TGTGCCAGCAGCTTCCTTCTCCGGACTAGCGGGAGGGACACGGCTGAGCAGTTCTTC
>TRBJ2-1|NA|TRBV5-4|NA
CASSLYSAGRNEQFF
TGTGCCAGCAGCTTGTATTCTGCAGGGAGGAATGAGCAGTTCTTC
>TRBJ2-1|NA|TRBV19|NA
CASSIRDSNEQFF
TGTGCCAGTAGCATCCGGGACTCTAATGAGCAGTTCTTC
>TRBJ2-5|TRBD2|TRBV6-4|NA
CASSDSGPTSGGASQETQYF
TGTGCCAGCAGTGACTCCGGTCCGACTAGCGGGGGGGCCAGCCAAGAGACCCAGTACTTC
>TRBJ1-1|NA|TRBV7-3|NA
CASSLEPGLGEAFF
TGTGCCAGCAGCTTAGAGCCAGGGTTGGGAGAAGCTTTCTTT
>TRBJ1-3|NA|TRBV2|NA
CAVRRRVDSGNTIYF
TGTGCCGTAAGAAGGCGGGTTGACTCTGGAAACACCATATATTTT
>TRBJ1-1|NA|TRBV9|NA
CASSVGQGRDTEAFF
TGTGCCAGCAGCGTAGGCCAGGGGCGGGACACTGAAGCTTTCTTT
>TRBJ2-7|NA|TRBV5-1|NA
CASSPQGSYEQYF
TGCGCCAGCAGCCCTCAGGGGTCCTACGAGCAGTACTTC
>TRBJ2-7|TRBD2|TRBV30|NA
CAWVAGGLEQYF
TGTGCCTGGGTAGCGGGGGGGCTCGAGCAGTACTTC
>TRBJ2-7|TRBD2|TRBV6-1|NA
CASSASGRIHEQYF
TGTGCCAGCAGTGCTAGCGGGAGAATCCACGAGCAGTACTTC
>TRBJ2-7|NA|TRBV5-1|NA
CASRGITAYEQYF
TGCGCCAGCAGAGGAATCACAGCCTACGAGCAGTACTTC
>TRBJ2-5|NA|TRBV4-1|NA
CASSPGGASSVESQYF
TGCGCCAGCAGCCCTGGGGGCGCTTCTTCCGTGGAGAGCCAGTACTTC
>TRBJ2-7|NA|TRBV5-4|NA
CASSRGASFSYEQYF
TGTGCCAGCAGCCGCGGAGCATCCTTCTCCTACGAGCAGTACTTC
>TRBJ2-3|TRBD2|TRBV7-7|NA
CASSLYSGGSTDTQYF
TGTGCTAGCAGCTTGTACAGCGGGGGGTCCACAGATACGCAGTATTTT
>TRBJ2-3|NA|TRBV5-4|NA
CASSLGGQATDTQYF
TGTGCCAGCAGCTTGGGAGGTCAAGCCACAGATACGCAGTATTTT
>TRBJ2-1|TRBD2|TRBV28|NA
CASSSSGGTGRENEQFF
TGTGCCAGCAGTTCTAGCGGGGGGACCGGGAGGGAGAATGAGCAGTTCTTC
>TRBJ2-7|TRBD2|TRBV19|NA
CASSTTSVNYEQYF
TGTGCCAGTAGTACCACTAGCGTAAACTACGAGCAGTACTTC
>TRBJ2-5|NA|TRBV19|NA
CASSRENRDWKTQYF
TGTGCCAGTAGCCGAGAGAACAGGGATTGGAAGACCCAGTACTTC
>TRBJ1-1|TRBD1|TRBV20-1|NA
CSARVPGGDFF
TGCAGTGCTAGAGTCCCAGGGGGCGATTTCTTT
>TRBJ2-1|TRBD2|TRBV7-8|NA
CASSLGTSGGANNEQFF
TGTGCCAGCAGCTTAGGGACTAGCGGGGGGGCCAACAATGAGCAGTTCTTC
>TRBJ2-6|TRBD1|TRBV9|NA
CASSETGVFPFTSSGANVLTF
TGTGCCAGCAGCGAGACAGGGGTATTCCCCTTTACGAGCTCTGGGGCCAACGTCCTGACTTTC
>TRBJ2-1|NA|TRBV11-3|NA
CASSSTPHQFF
TGTGCCAGCAGCTCGACTCCCCACCAGTTCTTC
>TRBJ2-5|NA|TRBV30|once
CAWSGQGISQETQYF
TGTGCCTGGAGTGGGCAGGGAATTTCCCAAGAGACCCAGTACTTC
>TRBJ2-7|NA|TRBV2|NA
CASSEGLIHEQYF
TGTGCCAGCAGTGAAGGACTAATCCACGAGCAGTACTTC
>TRBJ2-3|TRBD1|TRBV4-1|once
CASSPTVDRALTDTQYF
TGCGCCAGCAGCCCAACAGTAGACAGGGCTCTCACAGATACGCAGTATTTT
>TRBJ1-2|TRBD1|TRBV7-3|NA
CASSLGQGAHYGYTF
TGTGCCAGCAGCTTAGGACAGGGGGCACACTATGGCTACACCTTC